This paragraph covers one T cell receptor (beta chain) sequence. The data were obtained in a study of Ad26.COV2.S vaccination and SARS-CoV-2 variants. Measured with immunoSEQ multiplex PCR; TCRdb has only the in-frame clones, and not every one. The table shows around 320,000 clones, with just over 85% occurring only once. Treatment given: some 20 received Ad26.COV2.S at low or high dose, single or two shots; about 5 received placebo; per-sample allocation not given. All samples were drawn on day 63, counting from the first vaccine or placebo injection. This CDR3 is 14 amino acids long. The germline V gene encodes CDR1 SGHTA and CDR2 FQGNSA. J gave up 3 bases and V 7 bases, and 9 bases lay outside the gene matches.

The sequence was obtained from a person between 18 and 65 years old who received the Ad26.COV2.S COVID-19 vaccine or a placebo. The rearrangement joins TRBV7-2 to TRBJ2-7, with 7 bases lining up with TRBD1. The sequences come from peripheral blood, collected in a trial of Ad26.COV2.S vaccine versus placebo. CDR3 protein: CASTTVGGLYEQYF. The DNA for the CDR3 is TGTGCCAGCACTACCGTAGGGGGCCTCTACGAGCAGTACTTC. Combining the CDR3 with reference TRBV7-2 and TRBJ2-7 gives the whole variable domain GAGVSQSPSNKVTEKGKDVELRCDPISGHTALYWYRQSLGQGLEFLIYFQGNSAPDKSGLPSDRFSAERTGGSVSTLTIQRTQQEDSAVYLCASTTVGGLYEQYFGPGTRLTVT.